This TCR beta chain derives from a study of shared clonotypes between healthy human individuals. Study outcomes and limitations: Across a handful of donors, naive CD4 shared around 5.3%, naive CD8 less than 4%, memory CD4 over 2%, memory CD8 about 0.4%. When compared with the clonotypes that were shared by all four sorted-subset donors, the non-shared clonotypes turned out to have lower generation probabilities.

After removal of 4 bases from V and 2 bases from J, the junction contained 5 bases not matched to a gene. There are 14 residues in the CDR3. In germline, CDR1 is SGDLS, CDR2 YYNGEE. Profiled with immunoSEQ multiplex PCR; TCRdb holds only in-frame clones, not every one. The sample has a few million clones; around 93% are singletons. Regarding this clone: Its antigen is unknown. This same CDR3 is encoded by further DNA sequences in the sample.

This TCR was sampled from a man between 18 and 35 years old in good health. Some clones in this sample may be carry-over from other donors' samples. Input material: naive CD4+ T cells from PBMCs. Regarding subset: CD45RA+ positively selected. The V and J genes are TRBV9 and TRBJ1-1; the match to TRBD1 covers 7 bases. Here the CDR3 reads CASSPRQGNTEAFF. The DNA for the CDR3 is TGTGCCAGCAGCCCCCGACAGGGTAACACTGAAGCTTTCTTT.